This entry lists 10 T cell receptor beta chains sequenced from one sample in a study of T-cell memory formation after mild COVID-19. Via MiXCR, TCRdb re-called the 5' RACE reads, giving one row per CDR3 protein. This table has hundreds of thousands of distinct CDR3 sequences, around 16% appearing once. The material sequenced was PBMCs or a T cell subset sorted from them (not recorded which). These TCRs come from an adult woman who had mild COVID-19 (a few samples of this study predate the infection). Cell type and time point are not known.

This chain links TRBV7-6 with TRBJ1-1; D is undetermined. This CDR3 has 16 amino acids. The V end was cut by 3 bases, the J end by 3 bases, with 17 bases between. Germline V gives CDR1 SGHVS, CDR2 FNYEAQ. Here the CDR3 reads CASSFGGLARYTEAFF. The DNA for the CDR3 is TGTGCCAGCAGCTTTGGTGGTTTGGCGAGATACACTGAAGCTTTCTTT.

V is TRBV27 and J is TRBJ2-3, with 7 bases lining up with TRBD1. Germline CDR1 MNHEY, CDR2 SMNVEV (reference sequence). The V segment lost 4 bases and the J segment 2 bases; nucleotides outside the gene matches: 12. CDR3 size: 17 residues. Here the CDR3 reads CASSSRQGFLYTDTQYF. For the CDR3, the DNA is TGTGCCAGCAGTTCCCGACAGGGATTTTTGTACACAGATACGCAGTATTTT.

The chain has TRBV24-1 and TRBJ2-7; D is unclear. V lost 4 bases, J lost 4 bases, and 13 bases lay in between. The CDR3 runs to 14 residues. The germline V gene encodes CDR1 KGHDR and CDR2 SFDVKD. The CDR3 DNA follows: TGTGCCACCAGTGACCCCGCGACAAAATACGAGCAGTACTTC. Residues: CATSDPATKYEQYF.

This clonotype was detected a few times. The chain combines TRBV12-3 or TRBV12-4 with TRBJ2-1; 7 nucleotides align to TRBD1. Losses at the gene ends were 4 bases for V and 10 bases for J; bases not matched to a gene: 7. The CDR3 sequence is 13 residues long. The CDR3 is CASSSDRVGEQFF. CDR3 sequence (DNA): TGTGCCAGCAGTTCAGACAGGGTCGGGGAGCAGTTCTTC.

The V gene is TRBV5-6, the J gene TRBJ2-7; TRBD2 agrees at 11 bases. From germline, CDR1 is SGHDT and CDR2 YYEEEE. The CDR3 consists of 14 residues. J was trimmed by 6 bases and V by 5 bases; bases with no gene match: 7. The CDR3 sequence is CASSSSGGPGEQYF. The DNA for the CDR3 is TGTGCCAGCAGTTCTAGCGGGGGGCCCGGCGAGCAGTACTTC. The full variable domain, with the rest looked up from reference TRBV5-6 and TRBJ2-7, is DAGVTQSPTHLIKTRGQQVTLRCSPKSGHDTVSWYQQALGQGPQFIFQYYEEEERQRGNFPDRFSGHQFPNYSSELNVNALLLGDSALYLCASSSSGGPGEQYFGPGTRLTVT.

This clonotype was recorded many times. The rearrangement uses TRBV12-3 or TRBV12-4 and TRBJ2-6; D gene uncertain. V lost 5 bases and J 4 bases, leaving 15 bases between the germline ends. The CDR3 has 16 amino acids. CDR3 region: CASSPPMGQGANVLTF. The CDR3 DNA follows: TGTGCCAGCAGTCCCCCAATGGGCCAGGGGGCCAACGTCCTGACTTTC.

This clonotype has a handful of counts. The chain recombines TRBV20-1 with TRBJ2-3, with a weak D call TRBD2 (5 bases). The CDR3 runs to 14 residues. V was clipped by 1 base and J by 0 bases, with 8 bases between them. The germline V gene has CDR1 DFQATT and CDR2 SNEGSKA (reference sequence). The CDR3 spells CSARVGVSTDTQYF. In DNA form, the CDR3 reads TGCAGTGCTAGAGTCGGGGTCAGCACAGATACGCAGTATTTT.

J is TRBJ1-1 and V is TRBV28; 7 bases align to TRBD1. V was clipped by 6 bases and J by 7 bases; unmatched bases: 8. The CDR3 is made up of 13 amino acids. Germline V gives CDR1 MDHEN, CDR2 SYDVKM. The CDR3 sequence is CASRRDSQYEAFF. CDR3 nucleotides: TGTGCCAGCAGGAGGGACAGCCAGTATGAAGCTTTCTTT.

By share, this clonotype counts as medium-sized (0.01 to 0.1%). The CDR3: CASSPRTGDTGELFF. In nucleotides, the CDR3 is TGTGCCAGCAGCCCCCGGACAGGGGACACCGGGGAGCTGTTTTTT. The genes are TRBV3-1 and TRBJ2-2, with 9 nucleotides matching TRBD1. The V gene end was trimmed by 4 bases and the J gene end by 3 bases; junction bases not matched to a gene: 3. Germline CDR1 reads LGHDT; CDR2 reads YNNKEL (reference sequence). The CDR3 sequence is 15 residues long.

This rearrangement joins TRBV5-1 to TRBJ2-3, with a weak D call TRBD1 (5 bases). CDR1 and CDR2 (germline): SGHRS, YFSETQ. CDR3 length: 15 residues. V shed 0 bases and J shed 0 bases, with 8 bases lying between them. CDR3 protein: CASSLVQGSTDTQYF. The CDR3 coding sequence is TGCGCCAGCAGCTTGGTGCAGGGCAGCACAGATACGCAGTATTTT.